The rows below give T cell receptor beta chains drawn from one sample of a study of blood T cell repertoires in COVID-19. Assay used: immunoSEQ multiplex PCR; TCRdb lists only in-frame clones, some missing. Here the sample spans approximately 92,000 clones, around nine tenths being singletons. The sample was peripheral blood. These receptors all stem from a woman aged 55-70 years with COVID-19, enrolled during active disease. Each CDR3 is given with its conserved first and last residue. The D gene is left open where the match is weak. The size entry is marked missing in some rows and otherwise reads once, few, many or a size class.

clone size: -; D gene: -; J gene: TRBJ1-1; V gene: TRBV14; CDR3 protein: CASSQDQNTEAFF; CDR3 DNA: TGTGCCAGCAGCCAAGACCAGAACACTGAAGCTTTCTTT
clone size: -; D gene: -; J gene: TRBJ1-5; V gene: TRBV28; CDR3 protein: CASQTGYVQPQHF; CDR3 DNA: TGTGCCAGCCAAACAGGGTATGTTCAGCCCCAGCATTTT
clone size: -; D gene: TRBD1; J gene: TRBJ1-2; V gene: TRBV27; CDR3 protein: CASSYDRDAGGYTF; CDR3 DNA: TGTGCCAGCAGTTACGACAGGGATGCCGGAGGCTACACCTTC
clone size: -; D gene: TRBD1; J gene: TRBJ1-3; V gene: TRBV7-9; CDR3 protein: CATRQGYGNTIYF; CDR3 DNA: TGTGCCACCCGACAGGGGTACGGAAACACCATATATTTT
clone size: -; D gene: -; J gene: TRBJ1-3; V gene: TRBV21-1; CDR3 protein: CASSIGGQGLRGNTIYF; CDR3 DNA: TGTGCCAGCAGCATTGGGGGACAGGGTCTGCGTGGAAACACCATATATTTT
clone size: -; D gene: TRBD2; J gene: TRBJ2-1; V gene: TRBV2; CDR3 protein: CASSELAGSEQFF; CDR3 DNA: TGTGCCAGCAGTGAACTAGCGGGGTCTGAGCAGTTCTTC
clone size: -; D gene: -; J gene: TRBJ2-6; V gene: TRBV4-1; CDR3 protein: CASSQVKRDSGANVLTF; CDR3 DNA: TGCGCCAGCAGCCAAGTCAAACGGGACTCTGGGGCCAACGTCCTGACTTTC
clone size: -; D gene: -; J gene: TRBJ1-2; V gene: TRBV7-2; CDR3 protein: CASSLGAGNYYGYTF; CDR3 DNA: TGTGCCAGCAGCTTAGGGGCGGGTAACTACTATGGCTACACCTTC
clone size: -; D gene: TRBD1; J gene: TRBJ2-7; V gene: TRBV28; CDR3 protein: CASSLDRVNEQYF; CDR3 DNA: TGTGCCAGCAGTTTGGACAGGGTAAACGAGCAGTACTTC
clone size: -; D gene: TRBD1; J gene: TRBJ1-5; V gene: TRBV28; CDR3 protein: CASSPTGGLVQPQHF; CDR3 DNA: TGTGCCAGCAGTCCTACAGGGGGCTTAGTCCAGCCCCAGCATTTT
clone size: -; D gene: TRBD1; J gene: TRBJ1-5; V gene: TRBV3-1/TRBV3-2; CDR3 protein: CASSQGQGLNQPQHF; CDR3 DNA: TGTGCCAGCAGCCAGGGACAGGGCCTCAATCAGCCCCAGCATTTT
clone size: once; D gene: -; J gene: TRBJ1-2; V gene: TRBV19; CDR3 protein: CASSPTDSLYGYTF; CDR3 DNA: TGTGCCAGTAGTCCAACGGACAGCCTCTATGGCTACACCTTC
clone size: few; D gene: TRBD1; J gene: TRBJ1-2; V gene: TRBV2; CDR3 protein: CASSEGQGSNYGYTF; CDR3 DNA: TGTGCCAGCAGTGAAGGACAGGGGTCTAACTATGGCTACACCTTC
clone size: -; D gene: -; J gene: TRBJ1-5; V gene: TRBV6-2/TRBV6-3; CDR3 protein: CASSYRPQGNSNQPQHF; CDR3 DNA: TGTGCCAGCAGTTACAGGCCCCAGGGGAATAGCAATCAGCCCCAGCATTTT
clone size: -; D gene: TRBD1; J gene: TRBJ1-2; V gene: TRBV6-6; CDR3 protein: CASGSGTGGAHYGYTF; CDR3 DNA: TGTGCCAGCGGATCCGGGACAGGGGGCGCGCACTATGGCTACACCTTC
clone size: -; D gene: -; J gene: TRBJ1-5; V gene: TRBV19; CDR3 protein: CASAFVALPREPQHF; CDR3 DNA: TGTGCCAGCGCCTTTGTAGCCCTGCCCAGAGAGCCCCAGCATTTT